This T cell receptor beta chain was sequenced during a study of cytomegalovirus exposure and HLA in healthy donors (dated by TCRdb to between 2016 and 2019). In terms of the full investigation: The 650 to 750 repertoires of the first cohort and the roughly 110 validation repertoires were produced on the same platform, according to a later analysis. The study aimed to test whether cataloging public T cell receptors could reveal signatures of past pathogen exposure. A separate validation cohort of roughly 120 different subjects was used in addition to the roughly 620-subject first cohort. To predict cytomegalovirus infection status, the study combined high-throughput TCR immunosequencing, statistical association of individual TCRs with disease status, and machine learning.

Donors formed part of the validation cohort, which comprised 95 to 150 subjects and was distinct from the first cohort of 666 subjects. Remarks on this clone: The antigen it binds to is not known. No qualities accompany the bases; no much larger clone lies one base away.

Clipping removes 1 base from V and 3 bases from J, with 0 as the unmatched junction base count. The CDR1 and CDR2 encoded by the germline V gene (reference sequence) are LNHNV and YYDKDF. Including the terminal cysteine and phenylalanine, the CDR3 comprises 14 residues. Only CDR3 DNA remains: 42 bases, in frame from the first base. The study at large found these results: A few of the identified cytomegalovirus-associated TCR beta chains were confirmed in vitro to be specific for cytomegalovirus antigens. Cytomegalovirus status was reported to be diagnosed by the classifier with high specificity and sensitivity in both the original and validation cohorts. The study gave a list of under 200 TCR beta chains associated with cytomegalovirus. It was suggested by the authors that the approach could potentially be generalized to other disease states and immunological phenotypes. Subsequent analysis determined that TCRs grouped into clusters in the first cohort also showed a tendency toward co-occurrence across the 120 or so validation repertoires, and 85% to 95% of cluster scores exceeded 0. All 120 or so repertoires were used to score co-occurrence in the validation cohort in a later analysis, because that analysis had no HLA typing for the cohort. Most TCR sequences were seen in very few donors, while some public TCRs were found in many individuals.

Library preparation employed the immunoSEQ multiplex PCR assay. As for how the authors treated the data: To diagnose cytomegalovirus status from the catalog of TCR beta chain sequences, a statistical classification framework was built. TCRdb holds this immuneACCESS table with in-frame rearrangements only. Some clones are missing; in checked studies, unresolved V genes explain under half, and the rest has no known cause. V and J calls and clone size are given by that table; D and trimming were obtained from the DNA. The table for this sample lists about 180,000 clones; around 87% of them were counted only once. The ten largest make up more than 1.2% of the sample.

The clonotype was recovered from a woman aged 25 to 45 in good health and CMV-seronegative. The sequence is built from TRBV15 and TRBJ2-1, with 7 junctional bases fitting TRBD1. Sequenced: PBMCs. CDR3 reads: CATSRGQGYNEQFF. The nucleotides are TGTGCCACCAGCAGAGGACAGGGCTACAATGAGCAGTTCTTC.